What follows describes a single T cell receptor (beta chain). Its specificity is unknown. The entry originates in a study of radiotherapy plus CTLA-4 blockade in lung cancer. The study's findings and limits: Among blood TCR repertoires after radiotherapy plus ipilimumab, tumor-derived clones expanded.

Germline values: CDR1 MGHRA, CDR2 YSYEKL. The CDR3 sequence is 15 residues long. V dropped 3 bases and J dropped 2 bases, with 13 bases sitting between them. The assay was immunoSEQ multiplex PCR, and TCRdb's table has in-frame clones only and misses some. The data contain over 75,000 clones, under 90% of them singletons. The chain is built from TRBV4-1 and TRBJ2-5; tentatively, D is TRBD1 (5 bases). Sequences were derived from peripheral blood, sampled from a patient treated with radiotherapy plus ipilimumab. The TCR sequence derives from a human donor with non-small cell lung cancer who had stable disease on radiotherapy plus ipilimumab. CDR3 in DNA: TGCGCCAGCAGCCACCTTTCAGGGTCACAAGAGACCCAGTACTTC. It yields the protein CASSHLSGSQETQYF.